The T cell receptor (beta chain) under discussion was sequenced for a study of blood T cells in healthy people across ages. Study results and caveats: Diversity figures derived from one million T cells were judged to underestimate the true value. Long-lived donors exceeded aged donors in naive CD4+ cells and diversity. Per million T cells, TCR beta diversity dropped roughly linearly as age increased.

Per-sample yields of isolated PBMCs were at least 7 million. As regards this clonotype: Its antigen is as yet unknown.

The CDR3 loop spans 13 amino acids. V lost 7 bases and J lost 5, with 13 bases in between. Germline lookup yields CDR1 MNHNY and CDR2 SVGAGI (reference sequence). Using a J-beta primer mix together with a sample-barcoded 5' primer, a second PCR was run for roughly 7 to 11 cycles. Each CDR3 protein is one row after TCRdb ran MiXCR on the 5' RACE reads. The sample holds 1,100,000 or so distinct CDR3 sequences, over 35% seen once. Material: blood. This chain connects TRBV6-6 to TRBJ2-3; D is uncertain. The sequence was collected from a woman aged 55-70 years in good health. CDR3 DNA: TGTGCCAGCAACCCAGCCACCCAAGATACGCAGTATTTT. Translating it yields CASNPATQDTQYF.